The 13 T cell receptor beta chains below come from one sample, sequenced in a study of T cells in localized non-small cell lung cancer (dated by TCRdb to the early 2020s). Library construction relied on the immunoSEQ multiplex PCR assay. As stored in TCRdb, this immuneACCESS dataset retains in-frame rearrangements with V and J assigned. A fraction of the clones does not appear; measured against another copy, unresolved V genes explain less than half of the discrepancy, and the remainder lacks a known reason. For this sample there are 70,000 to 85,000 clones; roughly 84% appear just once. The ten largest make up 1% to 1.5% of the sample. Sequencing was performed on peripheral blood, taken before any cancer treatment. Receptor source: a female donor older than 55 with stage I lung adenocarcinoma.

This chain uses TRBV2 with TRBJ2-7, with 8 bases lining up with TRBD1. The CDR3 runs to 15 residues. Germline-derived CDR1 and CDR2 are SNHLY and FYNNEI. Trimming removed 8 bases from V and 2 bases from J; junction bases left unmatched: 11. CDR3 bases: TGTGCCAGCCTGTTTGTGAGACAGGGGACCTACGAGCAGTACTTC. This encodes CASLFVRQGTYEQYF. The full variable domain, in which reference TRBV2 and TRBJ2-7 provide the parts outside the CDR3, is EPEVTQTPSHQVTQMGQEVILRCVPISNHLYFYWYRQILGQKVEFLVSFYNNEISEKSEIFDDQFSVERPDGSNFTLKIRSTKLEDSAMYFCASLFVRQGTYEQYFGPGTRLTVT.

The chain is built from TRBV4-2 and TRBJ2-3; 8 bases fit TRBD2. This CDR3 is built from 15 residues. V lost 1 base and J lost 1; bases outside the gene matches: 1. Germline V lookup: CDR1 LGHNA, CDR2 YNFKEQ. In DNA form, the CDR3 reads TGTGCCAGCAGCCAAGTAGCGGGACGCACAGATACGCAGTATTTT. Translating gives CASSQVAGRTDTQYF.

The CDR3: CASSDLAGLDEQYF. DNA of the CDR3: TGTGCCAGCAGTGATCTAGCGGGGCTCGACGAGCAGTACTTC. The chain links TRBV2 to TRBJ2-7, with 9 bases that match TRBD2. CDR3 length: 14 amino acids. In germline, CDR1 is SNHLY, CDR2 FYNNEI. With V trimmed by 3 bases and J by 5 bases, 5 bases remained unmatched.

The gene calls are TRBV11-2 and TRBJ2-7; 7 bases fit TRBD2. The CDR3 is made up of 15 amino acids. With V trimmed by 1 base and J by 2 bases, 5 bases remained unmatched. Per germline, CDR1 SGHAT and CDR2 FQNNGV. CDR3 in amino acids: CASSLGLAATYEQYF. The DNA for the CDR3 is TGTGCCAGCAGCTTAGGCCTAGCGGCCACCTACGAGCAGTACTTC.

This clone was observed once. This chain links TRBV7-2 with TRBJ2-5, with 8 bases that match TRBD1. Germline V gene sequence: CDR1 SGHTA, CDR2 FQGNSA. The CDR3 runs to 14 residues. V was pared by 6 bases and J by 4 bases, with 7 bases of the junction left unmatched. The CDR3 region is CASSLDRGGETQYF. The CDR3 DNA follows: TGTGCCAGCAGTCTAGACAGGGGAGGAGAGACCCAGTACTTC.

The chain combines TRBV7-8 with TRBJ1-1, with D possibly TRBD1 on 6 matching bases. Germline V gene sequence: CDR1 SGHVS, CDR2 FQNEAQ. Trimming left V 0 bases short and J 4 bases short, with 9 bases between. The CDR3 extends over 14 amino acids. The chain's CDR3 is CASSLARGRTEAFF. The CDR3 nucleotides read TGTGCCAGCAGCTTAGCGCGGGGGCGCACTGAAGCTTTCTTT.

This sequence joins TRBV6-5 and TRBJ2-6; D not certain. The germline V gene encodes CDR1 MNHEY and CDR2 SVGAGI. The CDR3 length is 15 residues. The V end was cut by 4 bases, the J end by 4 bases, with 11 bases between. CDR3 sequence: CASSSATSGANVLTF. In nucleotides, the CDR3 is TGTGCCAGCAGTTCGGCGACATCAGGGGCCAACGTCCTGACTTTC.

The CDR3 DNA is TGCGCCAGCAGCTCATCGATAGCGGGTGTTTACAATGAGCAGTTCTTC. It encodes CASSSSIAGVYNEQFF. The chain carries TRBV5-1 and TRBJ2-1; 7 bases fit TRBD2. Unmatched junction bases numbered 10, after V lost 3 bases and J lost 4 bases. Germline V lookup: CDR1 SGHRS, CDR2 YFSETQ. CDR3 length equals 16 residues.

This clone was counted a single time. This chain uses TRBV7-7 with TRBJ2-7; 8 nucleotides align to TRBD1. This CDR3 has 14 amino acids. V dropped 5 bases and J dropped 3; count of bases not matched to a gene: 6. CDR1 and CDR2 from the germline V gene are SSHAT and FNYEAQ (reference sequence). The DNA for the CDR3 is TGTGCCAGCAGCGTTGGACAGGGCAACTACGAGCAGTACTTC. Translating it yields CASSVGQGNYEQYF.

The chain links TRBV19 to TRBJ1-1; D gene unclear. CDR3 length: 11 residues. Germline assignment: CDR1 LNHDA and CDR2 SQIVND (reference sequence). Trimming left V 3 bases short and J 8 bases short, with 7 bases between. The CDR3 is CASSIFWEAFF. DNA for the CDR3: TGTGCCAGTAGTATTTTCTGGGAAGCTTTCTTT.

The chain is built from TRBV18 and TRBJ1-2; 10 bases are a match to TRBD1. CDR1 is KGHSH and CDR2 is LQKENI in the germline V gene. V shed 4 bases and J 3 bases; nucleotides not matched to a gene: 5. This CDR3 region has 15 residues. The CDR3 region has the DNA TGTGCCAGCTCACGAGCCGGGACAGGGGACTATGGCTACACCTTC. Translated, it gives CASSRAGTGDYGYTF.

The CDR3 DNA sequence: TGTGCCAGCAGTTCACAGGGGGAAGGGACCCAGTACTTC. Protein product: CASSSQGEGTQYF. This chain uses TRBV6-5 with TRBJ2-5; 8 bases map to TRBD1. J was trimmed by 7 bases and V by 4 bases; bases with no gene match: 5. Germline V CDR1 and CDR2: MNHEY, SVGAGI. The CDR3 consists of 13 residues.

This chain joins TRBV21-1 and TRBJ2-7; the D call in the table, TRBD1, was not verified against the DNA. TRBV21-1 is tagged as a pseudogene. This CDR3 has 13 amino acids. CDR3 DNA: TGTGCCAGCAGCTTCAAGGAGGTTGGGACAGCGTACTTC. As protein: CASSFKEVGTAYF.